The 32 T cell receptor beta chains in this list originate from one sample, sequenced in a study of cytotoxic CD8 clonotypes in ibrutinib-treated CLL. The method was immunoSEQ multiplex PCR; TCRdb's version includes in-frame clones alone and lacks a portion of them. The repertoire includes some 170,000 clones, approximately 90% of them detected once, and 3% sits in the top ten. This sample comprised PBMCs, obtained at disease progression, from a patient treated with ibrutinib. The receptors stem from a human donor with chronic lymphocytic leukemia.

J is TRBJ2-3 and V is TRBV19, with 9 bases identical to TRBD1. The CDR3 runs 16 residues. The germline CDR1 and CDR2 sequences are LNHDA and SQIVND (reference sequence). J was trimmed by 6 bases and V by 7 bases; bases with no gene match: 14. The CDR3: CASTSTPGQGRDTQYF. The CDR3 region has the DNA TGTGCCAGTACTTCAACGCCGGGACAGGGTAGGGATACGCAGTATTTT.

The genes are TRBV10-1 and TRBJ2-3, with 8 bases fitting TRBD2. Germline V lookup: CDR1 WNHNN, CDR2 SYGVQD (reference sequence). The ends lost 0 bases at V and 1 base at J; junction bases unmatched: 3. The CDR3 loop spans 16 amino acids. The CDR3 bases are TGCGCCAGCAGTGAGTCGCGAGCGGGAGGCACAGATACGCAGTATTTT. Residues: CASSESRAGGTDTQYF.

This chain's CDR3 is CASRESETNEKLFF. DNA for the CDR3: TGTGCCAGCAGGGAGTCAGAAACTAATGAAAAACTGTTTTTT. V is TRBV6-1 and J is TRBJ1-4; unclear D gene. Germline CDR1 is MNHNS and CDR2 is SASEGT. The CDR3 consists of 14 residues. Trimming took off 6 bases at V and 1 base at J, with 9 bases between the two ends.

The V call is TRBV6-5, the J call TRBJ2-7; 13 bases fit TRBD2. The V and J ends lost 6 bases and 5 bases, in that order; junction bases with no gene match: 7. Germline V gene sequence: CDR1 MNHEY, CDR2 SVGAGI. This CDR3 has 15 amino acids. In nucleotides, the CDR3 is TGTGCCAGCAGCCCTGGGACTAGCGGGATCCACGAGCAGTACTTC. This translates into CASSPGTSGIHEQYF.

This chain links TRBV27 with TRBJ2-3, with D possibly TRBD1 on 5 matching bases. Germline V gives CDR1 MNHEY, CDR2 SMNVEV (reference sequence). Trimming cost V 2 bases and J 3 bases, with 9 bases left between them. The CDR3 contains 14 residues. The CDR3 spells CASSLQGMTDTQYF. The DNA for the CDR3 is TGTGCCAGCAGTTTACAGGGAATGACAGATACGCAGTATTTT.

This chain links TRBV2 with TRBJ2-6, with D unclear. The CDR3 consists of 15 residues. V shed 1 base and J shed 12 bases, with 16 bases lying between them. Germline V gene lookup returns CDR1 SNHLY and CDR2 FYNNEI. DNA for the CDR3: TGTGCCAGCAGTGAAGATAGGGTGCTTTATCGCGTCCTGACTTTC. Its translation is CASSEDRVLYRVLTF.

This chain connects TRBV2 to TRBJ1-3; TRBD1 is a possible D gene (6 bases). Deletions cut 0 bases from V and 2 bases from J, with 11 bases between. Germline CDR1 SNHLY, CDR2 FYNNEI. The CDR3 has 16 residues. The CDR3 is CASSEALRGPGNTIYF. CDR3 DNA sequence: TGTGCCAGCAGTGAAGCGCTTCGGGGGCCTGGAAACACCATATATTTT.

J is TRBJ1-4 and V is TRBV7-6; unclear D gene. Germline CDR1 SGHVS, CDR2 FNYEAQ. The CDR3 contains 14 residues. The V and J ends lost 1 base and 8 bases respectively, with 11 bases between them. The CDR3 bases are TGTGCCAGCAGCTTAGTTGGGGTAGAAGAAAAACTGTTTTTT. Its protein product is CASSLVGVEEKLFF. The full variable domain, completed using reference TRBV7-6 and TRBJ1-4, is GAGVSQSPRYKVTKRGQDVALRCDPISGHVSLYWYRQALGQGPEFLTYFNYEAQQDKSGLPNDRFSAERPEGSISTLTIQRTEQRDSAMYRCASSLVGVEEKLFFGSGTQLSVL.

The chain joins TRBV28 to TRBJ1-2; TRBD1 is a possible D gene (5 bases). Trimming shortened V by 5 bases and J by 6 bases, and 19 bases separated the two germline ends. CDR3 length equals 15 residues. Germline CDR1 MDHEN, CDR2 SYDVKM. As DNA, the CDR3 is TGTGCCAGCAGTGCCCCCCGGGGAGGGGAGGATGGCTACACCTTC. It yields the protein CASSAPRGGEDGYTF.

The CDR3 sequence is CASSAYGQGGWNEQFF. The CDR3 DNA is TGTGCCAGCAGCGCGTACGGACAGGGCGGATGGAATGAGCAGTTCTTC. The J gene is TRBJ2-1, the V gene TRBV5-8, with 8 bases fitting TRBD1. J was trimmed by 7 bases and V by 4 bases; bases with no gene match: 13. Per the germline V gene, CDR1 is SGHTS and CDR2 is YDEGEE. The CDR3 is made up of 16 amino acids. The whole variable domain, filled in from reference TRBV5-8 and TRBJ2-1, reads EAGVTQSPTHLIKTRGQQATLRCSPISGHTSVYWYQQALGLGLQFLLWYDEGEERNRGNFPPRFSGRQFPNYSSELNVNALELEDSALYLCASSAYGQGGWNEQFFGPGTRLTVL.

The rearrangement joins TRBV19 to TRBJ2-2; D possibly corresponds to TRBD1 (5 bases). Germline loops: CDR1 LNHDA, CDR2 SQIVND (reference sequence). This CDR3 is 20 amino acids long. Trimming stripped 3 bases from V and 1 base from J, with 24 bases between. CDR3 DNA sequence: TGTGCCAGTAGTATCCCCGCGACAGCCCTATCGCTAGGGAACACCGGGGAGCTGTTTTTT. Translating gives CASSIPATALSLGNTGELFF. Variable domain in full (rest from reference TRBV19 and TRBJ2-2): DGGITQSPKYLFRKEGQNVTLSCEQNLNHDAMYWYRQDPGQGLRLIYYSQIVNDFQKGDIAEGYSVSREKKESFPLTVTSAQKNPTAFYLCASSIPATALSLGNTGELFFGEGSRLTVL.

The V and J genes are TRBV27 and TRBJ2-7; no clear D gene. Per germline, CDR1 MNHEY and CDR2 SMNVEV (reference sequence). The V gene lost 3 bases and the J gene lost 2 bases, with 5 bases spanning the gap. This CDR3 has 12 amino acids. This CDR3 is CASSFNTYEQYF. CDR3 coding DNA: TGTGCCAGCAGTTTTAATACCTACGAGCAGTACTTC.

The chain combines TRBV7-9 with TRBJ2-1; 9 bases are shared with TRBD1. The CDR3 covers 17 residues. The V gene end was trimmed by 3 bases and the J gene end by 10 bases; junction bases not matched to a gene: 16. Germline V lookup: CDR1 SEHNR, CDR2 FQNEAQ (reference sequence). The CDR3 spells CASSFPLMDRGRPEQFF. The CDR3 DNA is TGTGCCAGCAGCTTTCCCCTCATGGACAGGGGTCGCCCCGAGCAGTTCTTC.

The chain joins TRBV11-3 to TRBJ1-2; D is perhaps TRBD1 (5 bases). Germline V lookup: CDR1 SGHNT, CDR2 YENEEA. V was pared by 7 bases and J by 5 bases, with 11 bases between. CDR3 length equals 12 residues. CDR3 residues: CASTGVGYGYTF. CDR3 nucleotides: TGTGCCAGCACGGGGGTTGGTTATGGCTACACCTTC.

J is TRBJ1-4 and V is TRBV19; the match to TRBD1 covers 7 bases. Germline CDR1 is LNHDA and CDR2 is SQIVND (reference sequence). With 10 bases clipped from V and 5 bases from J, the junction kept 7 bases outside the gene matches. The CDR3 totals 13 residues. CDR3: CATADRPNEKLFF. CDR3 nucleotides: TGTGCCACCGCGGACAGGCCGAATGAAAAACTGTTTTTT.

The V and J genes are TRBV9 and TRBJ2-1; D might be TRBD2 (6 bases). V was clipped by 3 bases and J by 0 bases, with 13 bases between them. The CDR3 covers 16 residues. Germline V lookup: CDR1 SGDLS, CDR2 YYNGEE. The CDR3 protein is CASSAFQRVSYNEQFF. CDR3 DNA sequence: TGTGCCAGCAGCGCGTTCCAGCGGGTCTCCTACAATGAGCAGTTCTTC.

This sequence joins TRBV30 and TRBJ1-2; D possibly corresponds to TRBD1 (6 bases). There are 15 residues in the CDR3. V was clipped by 2 bases and J by 4 bases, with 17 bases between them. Germline lookup yields CDR1 GTSNPN and CDR2 SVGIG (reference sequence). This CDR3 reads CAWSPRQATFYGYTF. The DNA for the CDR3 is TGTGCCTGGAGTCCGAGACAGGCAACTTTCTATGGCTACACCTTC.

V and J are TRBV2 and TRBJ2-3; TRBD2 matches at 7 bases. The CDR3 has 18 amino acids. V lost 6 bases to trimming and J lost 4 bases; unmatched junction nucleotides: 19. Germline V gene lookup returns CDR1 SNHLY and CDR2 FYNNEI. The CDR3 region has the DNA TGTGCCAGCAGAATACTCGGGGGAGGGAGTATCAGACCAGATACGCAGTATTTT. Amino acid sequence: CASRILGGGSIRPDTQYF. Combining the CDR3 with reference TRBV2 and TRBJ2-3 gives the whole variable domain EPEVTQTPSHQVTQMGQEVILRCVPISNHLYFYWYRQILGQKVEFLVSFYNNEISEKSEIFDDQFSVERPDGSNFTLKIRSTKLEDSAMYFCASRILGGGSIRPDTQYFGPGTRLTVL.

This clone has at least ten counts. The V gene is TRBV5-1, the J gene TRBJ2-1; 13 nucleotides match TRBD2. Germline V gives CDR1 SGHRS, CDR2 YFSETQ. V gave up 2 bases and J gave up 8 bases; unmatched junction bases: 7. CDR3 length: 16 amino acids. CDR3 sequence: CASSLGLAGDTDEQFF. In DNA form, the CDR3 reads TGCGCCAGCAGCTTAGGACTAGCGGGAGATACGGATGAGCAGTTCTTC.

The rearrangement joins TRBV5-1 to TRBJ2-3; the D gene is possibly TRBD2 (5 bases). Trimming cost V 3 bases and J 1 base, with 18 bases left between them. The CDR3 totals 17 residues. Germline V gene data show CDR1 as SGHRS and CDR2 as YFSETQ. The CDR3 bases are TGCGCCAGCAGCTCTCCGGTTGGTAGCGACGGCACAGATACGCAGTATTTT. It translates to CASSSPVGSDGTDTQYF.

The chain couples TRBV6-1 to TRBJ1-5; no clear D gene. The germline gives CDR1 MNHNS, CDR2 SASEGT. This CDR3 region has 14 residues. The V end lost 2 bases, the J end lost 4 bases, and 9 bases lay between the germline ends. CDR3 in amino acids: CASSESGKNQPQHF. CDR3 in DNA: TGTGCCAGCAGTGAATCTGGGAAAAATCAGCCCCAGCATTTT.

The chain has TRBV2 and TRBJ2-5; a possible D gene is TRBD2 (6 bases). From germline, CDR1 is SNHLY and CDR2 FYNNEI. V dropped 8 bases and J dropped 3 bases, with 13 bases sitting between them. The CDR3 totals 13 residues. CDR3 region: CASSREREETQYF. The CDR3 region has the DNA TGTGCCAGCTCCCGGGAGCGCGAAGAGACCCAGTACTTC.

The chain joins TRBV5-4 to TRBJ2-2; 11 bases agree with TRBD2. With V trimmed by 4 bases and J by 5 bases, 10 bases remained unmatched. The CDR3 is made up of 17 amino acids. Germline V gene sequence: CDR1 SGHNT, CDR2 YYREEE (reference sequence). The CDR3 DNA reads TGTGCCAGCAGCCCGGGGTATGGACTAGCGGGTACCGGGGAGCTGTTTTTT. This gives the protein CASSPGYGLAGTGELFF.

V is TRBV4-3 and J is TRBJ2-1; D not resolved. Trimming cost V 4 bases and J 4 bases, with 5 bases left between them. Germline V lookup: CDR1 LGHNA, CDR2 YSLEER. The length of the CDR3 is 12 residues. CDR3 sequence reads: CASSRVYNEQFF. The CDR3 DNA reads as TGCGCCAGCAGCCGCGTGTACAATGAGCAGTTCTTC.

The chain has TRBV5-1 and TRBJ1-4; D is ambiguous. The germline V gene encodes CDR1 SGHRS and CDR2 YFSETQ. CDR3 length: 14 amino acids. The V gene lost 4 bases and the J gene lost 6 bases, with 13 bases spanning the gap. The CDR3 sequence is CASSLEGRDEKLFF. DNA for the CDR3: TGCGCCAGCAGCCTAGAGGGTAGGGATGAAAAACTGTTTTTT.

This sequence joins TRBV19 and TRBJ1-1; no clear D. CDR3 length: 14 amino acids. Per the germline V gene, CDR1 is LNHDA and CDR2 is SQIVND (reference sequence). V lost 3 bases and J 1 base, leaving 9 bases between the germline ends. The CDR3 DNA reads as TGTGCCAGTAGTATTTGGACGGCGAACACTGAAGCTTTCTTT. Encoded protein: CASSIWTANTEAFF.

The chain couples TRBV5-6 to TRBJ1-2; D is unclear. This CDR3 has 13 residues. With 0 bases removed from V and 8 bases from J, the gap between germline ends came to 11 bases. Germline CDR1 and CDR2: SGHDT and YYEEEE. The CDR3 region has the DNA TGTGCCAGCAGCTTGGTGAAGGGAGCCGGCTACACCTTC. This gives the protein CASSLVKGAGYTF.

This clone showed up just once. The sample has other DNA sequences that encode this CDR3 too. The chain combines TRBV4-1 with TRBJ2-1; 11 bases agree with TRBD2. Germline trimming cut 4 bases from V and 4 bases from J; bases unmatched to any gene: 3. Germline loops: CDR1 MGHRA, CDR2 YSYEKL. This CDR3 comprises 15 residues. CDR3 bases: TGCGCCAGCAGCCCCCTAGCGGGAGGTTACAATGAGCAGTTCTTC. It is translated as CASSPLAGGYNEQFF.

The chain recombines TRBV11-2 with TRBJ2-5, with TRBD2 matching 10 bases. CDR1 SGHAT and CDR2 FQNNGV come from the germline V gene. V gave up 5 bases and J gave up 3 bases; unmatched junction bases: 12. The CDR3 has 17 residues. Here the CDR3 reads CASSIRTWTSGKETQYF. As DNA, the CDR3 is TGTGCCAGCAGCATACGAACTTGGACTAGCGGAAAAGAGACCCAGTACTTC.

The J gene is TRBJ2-4, the V gene TRBV27, with 8 bases identical to TRBD1. Germline CDR1 and CDR2: MNHEY and SMNVEV (reference sequence). V lost 5 bases, J lost 8 bases, and 11 bases stayed unmatched. This CDR3 region has 15 residues. CDR3 region: CASSPWTGKGDIQYF. CDR3 coding DNA: TGTGCCAGCAGTCCGTGGACAGGGAAGGGAGACATTCAGTACTTC.

The gene calls are TRBV7-3 and TRBJ2-1, with TRBD2 identical over 13 bases. The CDR3 totals 18 residues. Germline V gives CDR1 SGHTA, CDR2 FQGTGA. V was clipped by 0 bases and J by 4 bases; unmatched bases: 6. CDR3 nucleotides: TGTGCCAGCAGCTTAACCATACCGGGACTAGCGGGGTACAATGAGCAGTTCTTC. It is translated as CASSLTIPGLAGYNEQFF.

The gene calls are TRBV18 and TRBJ2-4; D unresolved. Looked up from germline, CDR1 is KGHSH and CDR2 is LQKENI. Trimming took off 0 bases at V and 1 base at J, with 22 bases between the two ends. This CDR3 contains 20 residues. The CDR3 reads CASSPPRGGDIGSAKNIQYF. The CDR3 region has the DNA TGTGCCAGCTCACCACCAAGAGGCGGCGATATTGGATCGGCCAAAAACATTCAGTACTTC.